This T cell receptor (beta chain) came from a study of T cell responses to AZD1222 COVID-19 vaccine. At the level of the study: Second doses that came at about 4 or about 12 weeks were put together.

Whole-study findings and limits: Spike-specific TCR breadth and depth were elevated following two AZD1222 doses. Clonal diversity was possibly underestimated; the donors were predominantly white British and more often female. Baseline seropositivity characterized only six AZD1222 recipients.

The assay was immunoSEQ multiplex PCR, and TCRdb's table has in-frame clones only and misses some. This sample has 90,000 to 120,000 clones; about 93% occur once, and the top ten carry 22%. Between the trimmed V and J ends, which lost 2 bases and 4 bases, there was a span of 5 bases. Germline lookup yields CDR1 LNHDA and CDR2 SQIVND (reference sequence). The CDR3 has 13 residues. Worth noting for this clone: What it binds is unknown.

This sequence joins TRBV19 and TRBJ1-4, with D maybe TRBD1 (5 bases). The specimen comprised peripheral blood, sampled on day 0 of AZD1222 vaccination. This receptor was obtained from an adult in good health. The chain's CDR3 is CASSIQGNEKLFF. The CDR3 DNA reads TGTGCCAGTAGTATACAGGGTAATGAAAAACTGTTTTTT.